The clone carrying this TCR beta chain was observed many times. Amplification of TCR beta CDR3 regions was performed using RNA transcripts as template. The TCR CDR3 first-round RT-PCR relied on the HTBI primer set. Each CDR3 protein gets one entry after TCRdb re-called the multiplex PCR reads with MiXCR. The data show about 400,000 distinct CDR3 sequences, about 16% seen once. These data come from a study of T cells in Graves' hyperthyroidism and ophthalmopathy. Germline-derived CDR1 and CDR2 are MNHEY and SMNVEV (reference sequence). The V segment lost 5 bases and the J segment 5 bases; nucleotides outside the gene matches: 8. This CDR3 has 15 residues.

The clonotype originates from a woman aged 60 to 75 with Graves' ophthalmopathy. Sequencing was carried out using blood. The rearrangement joins TRBV27 to TRBJ1-4, with 7 positions matching TRBD1. The chain's CDR3 is CASSRQGRQNEKLFF. Here the CDR3 DNA reads TGTGCCAGCAGTCGACAGGGCCGTCAGAATGAAAAACTGTTTTTT.